This T cell receptor beta chain was identified in a study of beta chain features in type 1 diabetes. Of the isolated RNA, all was reverse transcribed, and so the sequenced material was expressed TCRB transcripts. TCRdb keeps only in-frame clones here, not all; method: immunoSEQ multiplex PCR. The table includes 310,000 or so clones, approximately 8.2% detected once. CDR3 size: 14 residues. V lost 3 bases to trimming and J lost 4 bases, with 9 bases between them. Germline CDR1 LNHNV, CDR2 YYDKDF (reference sequence). Sequenced material: central memory CD4+ T cells from blood. The receptor comes from a woman aged 18 to 35 in good health. The genes are TRBV15 and TRBJ1-4; D remains ambiguous. The CDR3 is CATSSLKGNEKLFF. As DNA, the CDR3 is TGTGCCACCAGCAGCTTAAAGGGTAATGAAAAACTGTTTTTT. Filled out from reference TRBV15 and TRBJ1-4, the complete variable domain reads DAMVIQNPRYQVTQFGKPVTLSCSQTLNHNVMYWYQQKSSQAPKLLFHYYDKDFNNEADTPDNFQSRRPNTSFCFLDIRSPGLGDTAMYLCATSSLKGNEKLFFGSGTQLSVL.